A single T cell receptor (beta chain) is shown here with its context. What antigen it recognizes has not been identified. Base quality data are lacking; no much larger clone is found one base away. The CDR3 runs 17 residues from the cysteine to the phenylalanine. The CDR3 DNA has 51 bases and is translated from base 1. After removal of 0 bases from V and 4 bases from J, the junction retains 7 bases not matched to a gene. The germline V gene sets CDR1 to SGHAT and CDR2 to FQNNGV. The sample comes from a study of cytomegalovirus exposure and HLA in healthy donors (dated by TCRdb to 2016 to 2017). Some background on the complete study: According to an earlier analysis of around 600 of the donors, some 170 million T cells yielded some 110 million unique TCR beta sequences and around 280 Gb of sequence data. A few DR-DQ haplotypes were treated as single units for association and clustering because of strong linkage in the cohort. The study used immunosequencing to profile the T cell repertoires of under 700 subjects and linked those repertoires to cytomegalovirus serostatus. All discovery cohort repertoires had been generated using a single sequencing platform. An earlier analysis of 450 to 750 of the donors used high-throughput TCR beta sequencing to judge whether each TCR beta V gene segment behaved as functional or pseudogenic. A separate validation cohort of over a hundred different subjects was used in addition to the 666-subject first cohort. The number of typed donors differed by locus: about 629-630 for A, B, C, DRB1 and DQB1; approximately 520 for DQA1; around 610 for DPA1; and 450 to 480 for DPB1. An early release that covered roughly 600 HLA-typed donors contained approximately 290 gigabases of sequencing data and around 80 million unique TCR sequences. In a later analysis, previously published TCR beta repertoires from about 640 donors were re-analyzed and high-resolution HLA genotyping was added so that TCR occurrence patterns could be studied. A later genetic analysis took genome-wide SNP genotypes for 398 of the 666 donors and used that subset as a discovery cohort. Donor age, sex, ethnicity and CMV serostatus were compiled alongside the repertoire data. The later analysis used no new phenotypic data to find candidate immune exposures, relying instead on TCR beta sequences and their occurrence across donors. To predict cytomegalovirus infection status, the study brought together high-throughput TCR immunosequencing, statistical association of individual TCRs with disease status, and machine learning. Of the approximately 400 genotyped donors, 75% to 85% were placed in the genetic ancestry cluster associated with self-reported Caucasian donors. Among about 400 genotyped donors of the cohort, an average of approximately 240,000 unique TCR beta nucleotide sequences was sequenced per donor, of which approximately 18% were non-productive. The study aimed to test whether cataloging public T cell receptors could reveal signatures of past pathogen exposure. HLA typing covered class I and class II loci at four-digit resolution. The paper as a whole reports these results and caveats: In a later analysis, some 17,000 TCR beta sequences were associated with specific HLA alleles at a false discovery rate of 0.05. In a later analysis, several top co-occurrence clusters were reported to appear linked to parvovirus B19, influenza, CMV and Epstein-Barr virus. Compared with the approximately 720-donor mean, donors in an Asian-associated ancestry cluster had fewer N-insertions in productive TCRs, according to a later genetic analysis. A further reported finding was that TCR beta sequences accurately predicted the HLA-A and HLA-B alleles for most subjects in the first cohort. According to a later analysis, most CMV-associated TCR beta chains appeared to be HLA-restricted, and the HLA associations seemed to be driven largely by CMV exposure. A total of some 180 TCR beta chains were listed by the study as associated with cytomegalovirus. Most TCR sequences were seen in very few donors, while some public TCRs were found in many individuals. Correlated functional status among segregating V segments might reflect linkage disequilibrium, but an unknown experimental factor could not be ruled out. Because HLA typing was unavailable for some donors at each locus, only the typed subset was used in association tests. A group of highly shared sequence variants was considered likely to be a technical artifact of the sequencing pipeline. Compared with equally common non-associated chains, HLA-associated TCR beta chains in a later analysis were more clonally expanded and had lower generation probabilities. Immune exposure information for the cohort was limited to CMV serostatus. In vitro tests confirmed that a few of the cytomegalovirus-associated TCR beta chains recognize cytomegalovirus antigens. Strong co-occurrence of HLA alleles, especially DR and DQ, made assigning TCR associations to individual alleles difficult. This cohort had only TCR beta chains sequenced, and the lack of alpha or paired-chain data limited which features could be detected. Sequencing depth was assumed to be roughly uniform across donors in the presence/absence analyses, though that assumption may not hold. Broadly in line with IMGT annotations, most TCR beta V segments showed up in productive rearrangements about 87% or about 30% of the time in an earlier analysis of 450 to 600 of the donors. Because counts were too low, about 18 rarely observed V segments, including chromosome 9 orphons, were left out of the earlier analysis of approximately 580 of the donors. The 87-base-pair reads could not distinguish some IMGT-functional V segments, including TRBV6-2 and TRBV6-3, so those segments were excluded. In both the original and validation cohorts, the classifier was reported to diagnose cytomegalovirus status with high specificity and sensitivity. It was suggested by the authors that the approach could potentially be generalized to other disease states and immunological phenotypes. A later analysis found that TCR association rates varied across HLA loci, with DRB1 alleles showing the most associated TCRs and HLA-C alleles the fewest. An association between a missense DCLRE1C variant and V-gene and J-gene trimming of TCR beta chains was found in a later genetic analysis and replicated in an independent cohort.

The cohort comprised 550 to 700 healthy bone marrow donors. Cohort members were all nominally healthy when sampled, although unrecorded immune exposures were likely present. The donor tested CMV seronegative, placing the donor among the 350 or so seronegative members of the cohort. A peripheral blood sample was collected from each donor, and TCR beta sequencing was performed on peripheral blood mononuclear cells. The Qiagen DNeasy Blood Extraction Kit was used to extract genomic DNA from the blood cell samples. The receptor library was made with the immunoSEQ multiplex PCR assay. For the multiplex PCR, a mixture combining 60 forward primers for TCR Vbeta segments and 13 reverse primers for TCR Jbeta segments was used. A multiplex PCR assay on genomic DNA amplified the CDR3 region of rearranged TCR beta genes. On the Illumina HiSeq System, the amplified TCR beta libraries were sequenced as 87-base-pair reads. Regarding the original processing steps: A later analysis counted about 76 million unique TCR beta chains across the 700 or so repertoires, and 10 million to 12 million of these chains were shared by at least two donors. Raw reads were error-corrected and collapsed into unique sequences with a nearest-neighbor algorithm that merged closely related sequences to remove PCR and sequencing errors. Alignment of CDR3 sequences to IMGT reference sequences was used to assign V, D and J gene segments. For a sequence to be retained, at least a six-nucleotide match to both a V gene segment and a J gene segment was required. Rearrangements were called productive when the CDR3 lacked stop codons and stayed in frame with V and J; all others were non-productive. Following IMGT convention, CDR3 was defined as the stretch from the second conserved V-encoded cysteine to the conserved J-encoded phenylalanine. The earlier analysis of some 580 of the donors excluded any sequence lacking an unambiguous match to a single V gene segment. In an earlier analysis of a few hundred of the donors, V segments were called functional above 56.7% productive rearrangements and were called segregating when the between-donor standard deviation exceeded 5%. A statistical classification framework was built for diagnosing cytomegalovirus status from the catalog of TCR beta chain sequences. In a later analysis, V and J genes were assigned by comparing TCR nucleotide sequences against IMGT/GENE-DB human TR gene sequences. In a later analysis, CDR3 sequences and most-parsimonious VDJ recombination scenarios were assigned using the TCRdist pipeline. A later analysis defined each TCR beta chain by its CDR3 amino acid sequence plus V-gene family, and excluded reads lacking a unique V-gene family. A later analysis removed roughly 590 highly shared, low-generation-probability nucleotide sequences to deal with suspected cross-contamination and a sequencing artifact. For each public chain, a later analysis derived a clonal expansion index from normalized ranks of inferred template counts within each repertoire. A later analysis computed generation probabilities with a VDJ recombination model fitted to out-of-frame rearrangements, and checked the results against IGoR. Hypergeometric tests were used in a later analysis to score TCR-TCR, TCR-HLA and TCR-CMV co-occurrence, with a repertoire-size bias correction applied to the TCR pairs. In a later analysis, false discovery rates were estimated by permuting HLA or CMV assignments 20 times. In a later analysis, co-occurring TCRs were grouped using DBSCAN, with TCRdist sequence similarity added in when clustering inside HLA-allele-positive subsets. Repertoires with fewer than 30,000 or more than 120,000 public chains, plus five repertoires with anomalous nucleotide sharing, were excluded from co-occurrence clustering. The source is immuneACCESS, and TCRdb retained only in-frame sequences with V and J called. Part of the clones is not carried over; for the studies checked, unresolved V genes explain less than half of this, and the remainder is unexplained. From that table come the V and J calls and clone size; the DNA was used to work out D and trimming. The sample profile shows around 200,000 clones; about 85% of them were found once. The ten largest clones capture 3.8% of the sample.

The sample consisted of PBMCs. The source is a man in his fifties or sixties in good health and CMV-seronegative. The V gene is TRBV11-2 and the J gene is TRBJ2-5, with 11 bases matching TRBD2. The sequenced DNA: TGTGCCAGCAGCTTAGATCAAGGACTAGCGGGTGGAGAGACCCAGTACTTC. Translated, it reads CASSLDQGLAGGETQYF.